These T cell receptor beta chains were read from a single sample in a study of blood T cells in healthy people across ages. From the 5' RACE reads, TCRdb called clonotypes with MiXCR, one entry per CDR3 protein. The data contain some 1.8 million distinct CDR3 sequences, roughly two fifths of them singletons. What was sequenced was blood. The receptors stem from a human donor in good health. The conserved cysteine and the conserved F or W are not part of the CDR3 here. The order of the fields is J gene, clone size, V gene, CDR3 protein. Where a row states a size, it is once, few, many or the class of an expanded clone; other rows omit it.

j_call: TRBJ2-3; clone_size: -; v_call: TRBV24-1; cdr3_aa: ATSATGATDTQY
j_call: TRBJ2-1; clone_size: -; v_call: TRBV9; cdr3_aa: ASSVFDYNEQF
j_call: TRBJ1-1; clone_size: -; v_call: TRBV19; cdr3_aa: ASSMRAGFVNTEAF
j_call: TRBJ2-1; clone_size: once; v_call: TRBV4-3; cdr3_aa: GSSQDYGLIYNEQF
j_call: -; clone_size: -; v_call: TRBV20-1; cdr3_aa: SARDGNRVREQY
j_call: TRBJ1-2; clone_size: -; v_call: TRBV11-2; cdr3_aa: ASSSNYEGGYT
j_call: TRBJ2-5; clone_size: -; v_call: TRBV7-8; cdr3_aa: ASSSLDFAQETQY
j_call: TRBJ2-1; clone_size: few; v_call: TRBV7-3; cdr3_aa: ASSLPPGRLGDNEQF
j_call: TRBJ1-1; clone_size: -; v_call: TRBV4-3; cdr3_aa: ASTPGLSTEAF
j_call: TRBJ1-6; clone_size: -; v_call: TRBV6-5; cdr3_aa: ASSYIRGGGSPLH
j_call: TRBJ2-3; clone_size: -; v_call: TRBV7-3; cdr3_aa: ASSYQTEADTQY
j_call: TRBJ1-1; clone_size: -; v_call: TRBV4-1; cdr3_aa: ASSPWASDTEAF
j_call: TRBJ1-6; clone_size: few; v_call: TRBV20-1; cdr3_aa: SARDWGGGNFSPLH
j_call: TRBJ2-4; clone_size: -; v_call: TRBV6-6; cdr3_aa: ASRGGTIGKNIQY
j_call: TRBJ2-1; clone_size: many; v_call: TRBV5-1; cdr3_aa: ASSGQGRNNEQF
j_call: TRBJ2-5; clone_size: -; v_call: TRBV28; cdr3_aa: ASSLDGLVEETQY
j_call: -; clone_size: -; v_call: TRBV5-1; cdr3_aa: ASSFRGGAYNEQY
j_call: TRBJ1-2; clone_size: -; v_call: TRBV3-1; cdr3_aa: ASSQGLRQGNT
j_call: TRBJ2-3; clone_size: -; v_call: TRBV5-1; cdr3_aa: ASSLVASGTTSTDTQY
j_call: TRBJ2-3; clone_size: -; v_call: TRBV7-2; cdr3_aa: ASSFEARTDTQY
j_call: TRBJ2-6; clone_size: -; v_call: TRBV7-9; cdr3_aa: TSSLFGTGASGANVLT
j_call: TRBJ2-1; clone_size: -; v_call: TRBV20-1; cdr3_aa: SATRTASNEQF
j_call: TRBJ1-2; clone_size: -; v_call: TRBV2; cdr3_aa: ASSLLRTGFYGYT
j_call: TRBJ1-2; clone_size: -; v_call: TRBV9; cdr3_aa: ASSVSDREYGYT
j_call: TRBJ2-1; clone_size: -; v_call: TRBV9; cdr3_aa: ASGVGQGRHNEQF
j_call: TRBJ1-5; clone_size: -; v_call: TRBV20-1; cdr3_aa: SARDSEYQPQH
j_call: TRBJ1-2; clone_size: -; v_call: TRBV25-1; cdr3_aa: ASTHGGVDGYT
j_call: TRBJ1-2; clone_size: -; v_call: TRBV10-3; cdr3_aa: AISESTTRGGDGYT
j_call: TRBJ2-7; clone_size: few; v_call: TRBV4-1; cdr3_aa: ASSQPPGQQY
j_call: TRBJ2-2; clone_size: -; v_call: TRBV20-1; cdr3_aa: SARDRGNTGELF
j_call: -; clone_size: -; v_call: TRBV19; cdr3_aa: ASRRGLRGNEQY
j_call: TRBJ2-3; clone_size: once; v_call: TRBV20-1; cdr3_aa: SARLQSGRSDTQY
j_call: TRBJ2-7; clone_size: few; v_call: TRBV5-1; cdr3_aa: ASTLPGPSYEQY
j_call: TRBJ2-3; clone_size: -; v_call: TRBV20-1; cdr3_aa: SVGDSKSTDTQY
j_call: -; clone_size: few; v_call: TRBV21-1; cdr3_aa: ASSKVFGIQWETQY
j_call: TRBJ2-4; clone_size: -; v_call: TRBV5-1; cdr3_aa: ASSLAHSAKNIQY
j_call: TRBJ2-4; clone_size: -; v_call: TRBV7-2; cdr3_aa: ASSFPGNIQY
j_call: TRBJ1-6; clone_size: -; v_call: TRBV6-2/TRBV6-3; cdr3_aa: ASSYGPRGGNSPLH
j_call: TRBJ2-5; clone_size: few; v_call: TRBV20-1; cdr3_aa: SPSGTVGETQY